These 22 T cell receptor beta chains were sequenced from one sample in a study of blood T cell repertoires in COVID-19. Sequencing used immunoSEQ multiplex PCR; TCRdb keeps in-frame clones, though not all of them. Of tens of thousands of clones in the sample, about 80% were seen once. Sequencing was done on a sample of peripheral blood. These receptors originate from a woman aged 55-75 years with acute or convalescent COVID-19.

V gene TRBV11-2 combines with J gene TRBJ2-5, with 7 bases identical to TRBD2. This CDR3 has 16 amino acids. Looked up from germline, CDR1 is SGHAT and CDR2 is FQNNGV. After removal of 1 base from V and 4 bases from J, the junction contained 9 bases not matched to a gene. CDR3 region: CASSLGGRVYRETQYF. CDR3 sequence (DNA): TGTGCCAGCAGCTTAGGAGGGAGGGTTTACCGAGAGACCCAGTACTTC.

This clone was observed a handful of times. Here the CDR3 DNA reads TGTGCCTCAACCGGGACACCCTCCTACAATGAGCAGTTCTTC. It codes for CASTGTPSYNEQFF. The chain links TRBV30 to TRBJ2-1; D perhaps matches TRBD1 (6 bases). The V and J ends lost 7 bases and 0 bases respectively, with 13 bases between them. In germline, CDR1 is GTSNPN, CDR2 SVGIG (reference sequence). The length of the CDR3 is 14 residues.

The rearrangement uses TRBV3-1 (or the pseudogene TRBV3-2) and TRBJ1-1, with a possible D match to TRBD1 (5 bases). Trimming shortened V by 6 bases and J by 11 bases, and 19 bases separated the two germline ends. The germline CDR1 and CDR2 sequences are LGHDT and YNNKEL (reference sequence). There are 13 residues in the CDR3. CDR3 sequence reads: CASRHGRGHGAFF. The CDR3 DNA reads TGTGCCAGCAGACACGGAAGGGGCCATGGGGCTTTCTTT.

This chain links TRBV11-2 with TRBJ1-4; D not certain. Trimming shortened V by 5 bases and J by 1 base, and 14 bases separated the two germline ends. CDR1 and CDR2 (germline): SGHAT, FQNNGV. CDR3 length: 16 amino acids. The CDR3 DNA follows: TGTGCCAGCAGCCCGAAAGGCCGGGGAACTAATGAAAAACTGTTTTTT. This gives the protein CASSPKGRGTNEKLFF.

V and J are TRBV5-5 and TRBJ1-1, with TRBD1 matching 8 bases. Germline V gene lookup returns CDR1 SGHKS and CDR2 YYEKEE (reference sequence). J lost 9 bases, V lost 4 bases, and 11 bases had no gene match. The CDR3 is made up of 14 amino acids. CDR3 protein: CASSHPRQGMKAFF. CDR3 sequence (DNA): TGTGCCAGCAGCCATCCAAGACAGGGGATGAAAGCTTTCTTT.

V gene TRBV2 combines with J gene TRBJ2-3; the match to TRBD2 covers 9 bases. The CDR3 extends over 14 amino acids. Per germline, CDR1 SNHLY and CDR2 FYNNEI. Trimming removed 4 bases from V and 4 bases from J; junction bases left unmatched: 3. CDR3 nucleotides: TGTGCCAGCAGTGTGGGACTAGCTTCAGATACGCAGTATTTT. Residues: CASSVGLASDTQYF.

The chain links TRBV24-1 to TRBJ1-2, with D tentatively TRBD1 (6 bases). Trimming cost V 3 bases and J 8 bases, with 9 bases left between them. Germline values: CDR1 KGHDR, CDR2 SFDVKD. The CDR3 spans 12 residues. The CDR3 is CATSDPGVGYTF. The CDR3, as DNA: TGTGCCACCAGTGATCCAGGGGTCGGCTACACCTTC.

The chain carries TRBV4-2 and TRBJ2-1, with a weak D call TRBD2 (5 bases). V lost 0 bases and J lost 4, with 19 bases in between. The CDR3 extends over 18 amino acids. The germline V gene encodes CDR1 LGHNA and CDR2 YNFKEQ. The CDR3 loop reads CASSQEVPSSRRYNEQFF. DNA of the CDR3: TGTGCCAGCAGCCAAGAAGTTCCTAGCAGCCGTAGGTACAATGAGCAGTTCTTC.

The chain combines TRBV7-2 with TRBJ2-1; D is perhaps TRBD2 (5 bases). Trimming pared 6 bases from V and 0 bases from J, leaving 12 bases between. Germline V CDR1 and CDR2: SGHTA, FQGNSA. The CDR3 sequence is 15 residues long. The CDR3 DNA reads TGTGCCAGCAGTGAGGCTAGCCCCTCCTACAATGAGCAGTTCTTC. This codes for CASSEASPSYNEQFF.

The rearrangement joins TRBV7-9 to TRBJ2-7; D possibly corresponds to TRBD1 (5 bases). Trimming stripped 4 bases from V and 6 bases from J, with 13 bases between. Germline V CDR1 and CDR2: SEHNR, FQNEAQ (reference sequence). The CDR3 sequence is 13 residues long. The CDR3 sequence: CASSSQGLGEQYF. CDR3 DNA: TGTGCCAGCAGCTCGCAGGGCTTAGGCGAGCAGTACTTC.

The chain uses TRBV19 and TRBJ2-7; 8 nucleotides align to TRBD1. The CDR3 sequence is 12 residues long. CDR1 LNHDA and CDR2 SQIVND come from the germline V gene (reference sequence). V dropped 8 bases and J dropped 5; count of bases not matched to a gene: 5. CDR3 sequence reads: CASAGGAHEQYF. CDR3 nucleotides: TGTGCCAGTGCAGGGGGCGCCCACGAGCAGTACTTC.

The J gene is TRBJ1-2, the V gene TRBV15; TRBD1 is a possible D gene (6 bases). Trimming removed 3 bases at V and 8 bases at J, with 13 bases between. Germline V gives CDR1 LNHNV, CDR2 YYDKDF (reference sequence). This CDR3 is built from 13 residues. CDR3 DNA: TGTGCCACCAGCAGTGACAGGCAGGCGGGCTACACCTTC. This gives the protein CATSSDRQAGYTF.

The chain has TRBV19 and TRBJ1-2; 7 bases match TRBD1. The J segment lost 5 bases and the V segment lost 6 bases, leaving 12 bases of the junction unmatched. CDR3 length: 15 amino acids. Germline CDR1 is LNHDA and CDR2 is SQIVND (reference sequence). The CDR3 is CASRPETGLLYGYTF. CDR3 bases: TGTGCCAGTAGACCAGAGACAGGGCTCCTTTATGGCTACACCTTC.

V gene TRBV3-1 (or the pseudogene TRBV3-2) combines with J gene TRBJ2-3, with 15 bases matching TRBD2. CDR3 length: 17 amino acids. The germline V gene encodes CDR1 LGHDT and CDR2 YNNKEL (reference sequence). V was pared by 4 bases and J by 5 bases, with 7 bases of the junction left unmatched. CDR3 sequence (DNA): TGTGCCAGCAGCCGTCGGACTAGCGGGGGGGCCAGAGATACGCAGTATTTT. Its protein product is CASSRRTSGGARDTQYF.

This chain joins TRBV10-3 and TRBJ1-5, with 10 bases lining up with TRBD1. With 4 bases clipped from V and 2 bases from J, the junction kept 5 bases outside the gene matches. The CDR3 contains 16 residues. CDR1 and CDR2 (germline): ENHRY, SYGVKD. The CDR3 sequence: CAISATGGAGNQPQHF. For the CDR3, the DNA is TGTGCCATCAGTGCGACAGGGGGCGCGGGCAATCAGCCCCAGCATTTT.

DNA of the CDR3: TGTGCCTGGAGTGCCAGGGGGTTACACAATGAGCAGTTCTTC. Translation: CAWSARGLHNEQFF. J is TRBJ2-1 and V is TRBV30, with 7 bases fitting TRBD1. The V and J ends lost 1 base and 5 bases, in that order; junction bases with no gene match: 5. Germline lookup yields CDR1 GTSNPN and CDR2 SVGIG (reference sequence). This CDR3 has 14 residues.

The J gene is TRBJ1-4, the V gene TRBV11-2; 10 nucleotides agree with TRBD1. With 5 bases clipped from V and 8 bases from J, the junction kept 17 bases outside the gene matches. Germline-derived CDR1 and CDR2 are SGHAT and FQNNGV. The CDR3 totals 18 residues. CDR3 in DNA: TGTGCCAGCAGCACGACCGGGACAGGGGCACTAGTGGGAGAAAAACTGTTTTTT. It codes for CASSTTGTGALVGEKLFF.

V is TRBV3-1 (or the pseudogene TRBV3-2) and J is TRBJ2-7, with D perhaps matching TRBD2 (5 bases). CDR1 and CDR2 (germline): LGHDT, YNNKEL (reference sequence). CDR3 length: 15 residues. Trimming stripped 4 bases from V and 7 bases from J, with 20 bases between. CDR3 in amino acids: CASSPPYGLVREQYF. Here the CDR3 DNA reads TGTGCCAGCAGCCCACCTTATGGACTGGTAAGGGAGCAGTACTTC.

By share, this clone counts as medium-sized (0.01 to 0.1%). V is TRBV19 and J is TRBJ1-2, with 10 bases fitting TRBD1. The CDR3 loop spans 15 amino acids. CDR1 is LNHDA, CDR2 SQIVND, per germline (reference sequence). Germline trimming cut 5 bases from V and 3 bases from J; bases unmatched to any gene: 6. Here the CDR3 reads CASSSRTGGHYGYTF. As DNA, the CDR3 is TGTGCCAGTAGTTCACGGACAGGGGGACACTATGGCTACACCTTC.

The chain combines TRBV5-8 with TRBJ1-1; D not resolved. Germline V CDR1 and CDR2: SGHTS, YDEGEE. V was cut by 0 bases and J by 1 base, with 13 bases left in between. This CDR3 spans 16 amino acids. The CDR3 sequence: CASSLGAPIKNTEAFF. The CDR3 DNA is TGTGCCAGCAGCTTGGGGGCCCCCATCAAGAACACTGAAGCTTTCTTT.

This rearrangement joins TRBV5-6 to TRBJ2-7; TRBD1 matches at 7 bases. The trim removed 0 bases at V and 3 bases at J, leaving 3 bases unmatched. Looked up from germline, CDR1 is SGHDT and CDR2 is YYEEEE. CDR3 length: 14 residues. The DNA for the CDR3 is TGTGCCAGCAGCTTGGTAGGGACAGACTACGAGCAGTACTTC. This encodes CASSLVGTDYEQYF.

V is TRBV6-5 and J is TRBJ2-5, with a possible D match to TRBD1 (6 bases). Trimming cost V 7 bases and J 0 bases, with 15 bases left between them. This CDR3 contains 15 residues. Germline V gene sequence: CDR1 MNHEY, CDR2 SVGAGI. CDR3 region: CASISGATYQETQYF. As DNA, the CDR3 is TGTGCCAGCATTTCAGGGGCTACGTACCAAGAGACCCAGTACTTC.